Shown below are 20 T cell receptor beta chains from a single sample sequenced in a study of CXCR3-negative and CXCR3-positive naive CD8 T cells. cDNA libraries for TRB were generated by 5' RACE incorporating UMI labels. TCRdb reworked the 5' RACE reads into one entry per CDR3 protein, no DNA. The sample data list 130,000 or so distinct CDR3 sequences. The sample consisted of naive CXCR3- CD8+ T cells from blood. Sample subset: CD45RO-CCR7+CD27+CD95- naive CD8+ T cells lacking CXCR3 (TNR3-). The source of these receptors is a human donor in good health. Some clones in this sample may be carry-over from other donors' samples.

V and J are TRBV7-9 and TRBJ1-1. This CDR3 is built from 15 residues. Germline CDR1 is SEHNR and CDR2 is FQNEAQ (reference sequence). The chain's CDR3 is CASSSGPRDNTEAFF.

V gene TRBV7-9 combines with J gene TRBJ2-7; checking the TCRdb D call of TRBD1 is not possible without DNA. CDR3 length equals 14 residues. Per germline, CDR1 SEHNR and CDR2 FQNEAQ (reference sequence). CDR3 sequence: CASSWGTGDYEQYF. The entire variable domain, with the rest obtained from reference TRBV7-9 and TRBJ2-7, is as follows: DTGVSQNPRHKITKRGQNVTFRCDPISEHNRLYWYRQTLGQGPEFLTYFQNEAQLEKSRLLSDRFSAERPKGSFSTLEIQRTEQGDSAMYLCASSWGTGDYEQYFGPGTRLTVT.

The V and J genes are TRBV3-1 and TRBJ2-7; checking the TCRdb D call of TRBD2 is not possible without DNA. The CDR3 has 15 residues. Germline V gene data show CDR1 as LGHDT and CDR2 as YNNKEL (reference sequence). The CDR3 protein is CASSPGLAGAGEQYF.

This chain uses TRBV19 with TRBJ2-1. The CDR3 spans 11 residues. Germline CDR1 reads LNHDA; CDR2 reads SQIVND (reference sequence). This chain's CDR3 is CASSIYNEQFF.

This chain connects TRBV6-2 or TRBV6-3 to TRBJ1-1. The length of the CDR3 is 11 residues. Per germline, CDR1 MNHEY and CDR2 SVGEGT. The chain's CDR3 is CASSTTFEAFF.

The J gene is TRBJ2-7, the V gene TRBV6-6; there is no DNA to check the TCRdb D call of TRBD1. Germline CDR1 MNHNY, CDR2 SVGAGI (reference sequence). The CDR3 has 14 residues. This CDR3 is CASSYPGQGHEQYF.

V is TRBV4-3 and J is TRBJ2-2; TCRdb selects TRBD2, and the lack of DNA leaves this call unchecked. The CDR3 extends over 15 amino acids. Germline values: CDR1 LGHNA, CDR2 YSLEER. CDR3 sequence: CASRRDLAGVGELFF.

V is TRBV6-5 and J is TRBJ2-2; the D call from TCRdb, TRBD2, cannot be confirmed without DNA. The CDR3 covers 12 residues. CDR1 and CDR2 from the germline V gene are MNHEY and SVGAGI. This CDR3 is CASSQVPGELFF.

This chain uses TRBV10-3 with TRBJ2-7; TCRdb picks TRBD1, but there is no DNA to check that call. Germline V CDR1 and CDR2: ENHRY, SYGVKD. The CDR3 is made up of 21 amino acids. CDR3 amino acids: CAISERTGSGAGGQPTYEQYF.

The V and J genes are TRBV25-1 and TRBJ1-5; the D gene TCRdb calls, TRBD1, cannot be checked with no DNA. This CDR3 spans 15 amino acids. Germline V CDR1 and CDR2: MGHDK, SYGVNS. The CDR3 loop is CASSEAGGSNQPQHF.

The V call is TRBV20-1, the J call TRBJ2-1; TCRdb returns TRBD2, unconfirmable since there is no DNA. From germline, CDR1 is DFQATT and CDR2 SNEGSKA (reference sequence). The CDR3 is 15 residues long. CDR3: CSAITGTAVYNEQFF.

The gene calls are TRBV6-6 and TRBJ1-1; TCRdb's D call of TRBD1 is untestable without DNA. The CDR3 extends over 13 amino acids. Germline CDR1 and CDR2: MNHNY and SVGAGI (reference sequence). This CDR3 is CASRQDREDEAFF.

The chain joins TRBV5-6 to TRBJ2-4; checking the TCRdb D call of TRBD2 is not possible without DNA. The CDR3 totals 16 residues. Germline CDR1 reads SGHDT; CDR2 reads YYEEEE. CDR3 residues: CASSLGLAGSKNIQYF.

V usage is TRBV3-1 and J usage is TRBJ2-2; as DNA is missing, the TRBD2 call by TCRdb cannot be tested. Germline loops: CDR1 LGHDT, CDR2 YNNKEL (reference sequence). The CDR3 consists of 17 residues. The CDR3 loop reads CASSQGLAGGNTGELFF.

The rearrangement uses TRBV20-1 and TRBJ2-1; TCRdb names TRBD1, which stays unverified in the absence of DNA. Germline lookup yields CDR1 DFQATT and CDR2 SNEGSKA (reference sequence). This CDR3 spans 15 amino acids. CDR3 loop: CSVPPGRGIHNEQFF.

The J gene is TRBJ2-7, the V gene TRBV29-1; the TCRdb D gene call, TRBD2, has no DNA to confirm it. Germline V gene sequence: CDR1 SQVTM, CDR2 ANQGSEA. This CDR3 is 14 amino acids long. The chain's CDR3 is CSVEALAGDYEQYF.

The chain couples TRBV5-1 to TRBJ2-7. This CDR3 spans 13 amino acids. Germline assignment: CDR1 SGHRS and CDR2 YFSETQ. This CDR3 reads CASSLEVSYEQYF.

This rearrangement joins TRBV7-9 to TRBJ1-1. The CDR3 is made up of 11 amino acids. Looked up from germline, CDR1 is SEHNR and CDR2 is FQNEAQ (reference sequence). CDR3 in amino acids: CASSLGPEGFF.

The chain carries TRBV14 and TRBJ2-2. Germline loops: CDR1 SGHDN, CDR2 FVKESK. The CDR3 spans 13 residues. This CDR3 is CASSQVVGQELFF.

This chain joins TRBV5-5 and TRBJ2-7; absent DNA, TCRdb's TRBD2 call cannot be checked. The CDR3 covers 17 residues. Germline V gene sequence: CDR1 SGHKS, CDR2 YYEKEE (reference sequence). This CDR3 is CASSLGPPGGSEYEQYF.